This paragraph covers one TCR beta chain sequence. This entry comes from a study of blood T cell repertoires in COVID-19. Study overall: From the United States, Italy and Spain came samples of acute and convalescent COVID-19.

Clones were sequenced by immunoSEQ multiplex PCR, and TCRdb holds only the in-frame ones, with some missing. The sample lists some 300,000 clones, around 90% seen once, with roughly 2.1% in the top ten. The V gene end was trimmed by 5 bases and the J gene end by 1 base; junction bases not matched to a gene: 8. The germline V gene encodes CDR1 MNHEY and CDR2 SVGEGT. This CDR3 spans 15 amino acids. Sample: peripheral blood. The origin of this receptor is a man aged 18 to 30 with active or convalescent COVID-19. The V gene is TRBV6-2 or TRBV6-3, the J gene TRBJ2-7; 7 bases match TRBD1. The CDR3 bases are TGTGCCAGCAGTCCGGGACAGAGGCTGTCCTACGAGCAGTACTTC. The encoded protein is CASSPGQRLSYEQYF.